The next 16 T cell receptor beta chains were all read from a single sample in a study of Graves' ophthalmopathy and Graves' hyperthyroidism. CDR3 regions of TCR beta were amplified from RNA transcripts. RT-PCR with HTBI primers came first, then second-round multiplex PCR. TCRdb used MiXCR to reprocess the multiplex PCR reads, holding one entry per CDR3 protein. The table records about 1.2 million distinct CDR3 sequences, 35% to 40% of them present only once. Sample: peripheral blood or thyroid tissue (not recorded which). The source of these receptors is an adult man with Graves' hyperthyroidism.

The chain is built from TRBV7-9 and TRBJ1-5; weak D call: TRBD1 (5 bases). CDR3 length equals 14 residues. V was pared by 0 bases and J by 11 bases, with 14 bases between. Per the germline V gene, CDR1 is SEHNR and CDR2 is FQNEAQ (reference sequence). This CDR3 is CASSLASRAETQHF. DNA for the CDR3: TGTGCCAGCAGCTTAGCATCCAGGGCAGAGACCCAGCATTTT.

The V gene is TRBV10-2, the J gene TRBJ1-3; D unresolved. The CDR3 is 13 residues long. CDR1 and CDR2 (germline): WSHSY, SAAADI. The V end lost 8 bases, the J end lost 0 bases, and 8 bases lay between the germline ends. CDR3 in amino acids: CASAVSSGNTIYF. The CDR3 region has the DNA TGCGCCAGCGCAGTAAGCTCTGGAAACACCATATATTTT.

On this clonotype itself: An end of the junction differs from the germline gene, which may be a read error. CDR3 nucleotides: TGTGCCAGCAGTTACTTGCATTTGTTCTCTGGGGCCAACGTCCTGACTTTC. Amino acids: CASSYLHLFSGANVLTF. The chain recombines TRBV10-3 with TRBJ2-6; D is ambiguous. CDR3 length: 17 amino acids. CDR1 is ENHRY and CDR2 is SYGVKD in the germline V gene.

The genes are TRBV12-3 or TRBV12-4 and TRBJ2-5; D is possibly TRBD2 (7 bases). This CDR3 spans 14 amino acids. V was shortened by 6 bases and J by 8 bases, with 19 bases between the two germline ends. CDR3 in DNA: TGTGCCAGCAGGGGCGGGGGCACTATTGTTACCCAGTACTTC. This encodes CASRGGGTIVTQYF.

This clonotype was detected ten times or more. J is TRBJ1-6 and V is TRBV4-3; D might be TRBD1 (5 bases). V lost 0 bases, J lost 8 bases, and 11 bases lay in between. CDR3 length equals 15 residues. From germline, CDR1 is LGHNA and CDR2 YSLEER. The CDR3, as DNA: TGCGCCAGCAGCCAAGATGGGAGGGGCGATTCACCCCTCCACTTT. This sequence encodes CASSQDGRGDSPLHF.

The genes are TRBV12-3 or TRBV12-4 and TRBJ2-7; tentative D call: TRBD2 (6 bases). CDR3 size: 17 residues. Trimming stripped 6 bases from V and 1 base from J, with 22 bases between. CDR3 sequence (DNA): TGTGCCAGCAGCCAAGGCACTAGCACCTCGCTATCCTACGAGCAGTACTTC. Translating gives CASSQGTSTSLSYEQYF.

The V gene is TRBV27, the J gene TRBJ2-7; 7 nucleotides agree with TRBD1. This CDR3 region has 13 residues. Germline V gene lookup returns CDR1 MNHEY and CDR2 SMNVEV (reference sequence). The J segment lost 4 bases and the V segment lost 6 bases, leaving 6 bases of the junction unmatched. This CDR3 reads CASRNKGAYEQYF. DNA of the CDR3: TGTGCCAGCAGGAACAAGGGGGCGTACGAGCAGTACTTC.

With respect to this clonotype: A junction boundary mismatches the germline segment, possibly from a read error. V and J are TRBV6-1 and TRBJ2-7; D is perhaps TRBD2 (5 bases). There are 14 residues in the CDR3. Germline V CDR1 and CDR2: MNHNS, SASEGT. The CDR3 DNA is TGTGCCAGCAGTCACCCGGACTTCTCCCACGAGCAGTACTTC. Translated: CASSHPDFSHEQYF.

The table lists this clonotype with many counts. The chain recombines TRBV20-1 with TRBJ1-2; D unclear. The CDR3 loop spans 10 amino acids. Germline V lookup: CDR1 DFQATT, CDR2 SNEGSKA (reference sequence). V was trimmed by 1 base and J by 8 bases, leaving 5 bases between them. The CDR3 bases are TGCAGTGCTAGAGCCCAAGGCTACACCTTC. Protein: CSARAQGYTF.

This clonotype was observed many times. The chain combines TRBV11-1 with TRBJ2-7, with a weak D call TRBD1 (5 bases). Per germline, CDR1 SGHAT and CDR2 FQDESV (reference sequence). This CDR3 region has 15 residues. V was clipped by 8 bases and J by 5 bases, with 22 bases between them. CDR3 sequence (DNA): TGTGCCAGCTGTGACAGCGCCCGGGTGAAGAACGAGCAGTACTTC. Amino acids: CASCDSARVKNEQYF.

The genes are TRBV29-1 and TRBJ1-2, with TRBD1 as a possible D gene (5 bases). The CDR3 totals 12 residues. Germline V lookup: CDR1 SQVTM, CDR2 ANQGSEA. V lost 4 bases, J lost 7 bases, and 13 bases lay in between. DNA of the CDR3: TGCAGCGTTGTTGGTCGGGACTGTGGCTACACCTTC. This codes for CSVVGRDCGYTF.

With regard to this clonotype: A much larger clone lies one base from this, so it may be a read error. The J gene is TRBJ1-1, the V gene TRBV19; D gene unclear. Per the germline V gene, CDR1 is LNHDA and CDR2 is SQIVND (reference sequence). The CDR3 spans 13 residues. Trimming cost V 2 bases and J 0 bases, with 4 bases left between them. CDR3 loop: CASSIQMNTEAFF. CDR3 nucleotide sequence: TGTGCCAGTAGTATACAAATGAACACTGAAGCTTTCTTT.

J is TRBJ1-5 and V is TRBV20-1; 7 bases fit TRBD1. This CDR3 has 13 amino acids. The junction had 13 bases not matched to a gene; V was cut back by 6 bases and J by 11 bases. The germline gives CDR1 DFQATT, CDR2 SNEGSKA (reference sequence). CDR3 in amino acids: CSAPTGSRATQHF. DNA of the CDR3: TGCAGTGCCCCGACAGGGTCGAGAGCAACCCAGCATTTT.

This clonotype showed up just once. V and J are TRBV29-1 and TRBJ2-6; the D is unclear. The CDR3 runs to 13 residues. The V end lost 8 bases, the J end lost 2 bases, and 10 bases lay between the germline ends. Germline CDR1 reads SQVTM; CDR2 reads ANQGSEA. This CDR3 reads CSLVGTGANVLTF. As DNA, the CDR3 is TGCAGCTTAGTAGGCACTGGGGCCAACGTCCTGACTTTC.

This clonotype was detected ten times or more. V is TRBV7-9 and J is TRBJ2-7, with 8 bases that match TRBD1. The CDR3 spans 15 residues. Trimming removed 5 bases from V and 8 bases from J; junction bases left unmatched: 14. CDR1 is SEHNR, CDR2 FQNEAQ, per germline (reference sequence). Written as DNA, the CDR3 is TGTGCCAGCAGCGTCATAGGGACAGGCCTTGCTCAGCAGTACTTC. The encoded protein is CASSVIGTGLAQQYF. Full variable domain (missing parts from reference TRBV7-9 and TRBJ2-7): DTGVSQNPRHKITKRGQNVTFRCDPISEHNRLYWYRQTLGQGPEFLTYFQNEAQLEKSRLLSDRFSAERPKGSFSTLEIQRTEQGDSAMYLCASSVIGTGLAQQYFGPGTRLTVT.

The sample holds many counts of this clonotype. V is TRBV13 and J is TRBJ2-5; 7 positions agree with TRBD2. Germline CDR1 PRHDT, CDR2 FYEKMQ (reference sequence). The junction had 3 bases not matched to a gene; V was cut back by 5 bases and J by 3 bases. This CDR3 contains 13 residues. The CDR3, as DNA: TGTGCCAGCAGCCCCCGGGAGGAAGAGACCCAGTACTTC. This translates into CASSPREEETQYF.